The rows below give T cell receptor beta chains drawn from one sample of a study of beta chain features in type 1 diabetes. Libraries were prepared by immunoSEQ multiplex PCR; TCRdb keeps only in-frame clonotypes and omits some of them. The table has 120,000 or so clones, approximately 15% seen once. Specimen: central memory CD4+ T cells from blood. These receptor sequences come from a young man with type 1 diabetes. Both conserved end residues are part of each CDR3. The D gene is left open where the match is weak. Expanded clones get a size class; other rows say once, few or many, or leave the size out.

d_call,v_call,clone_size,j_call,cdr3_nt,cdr3_aa
TRBD1,TRBV4-3,-,TRBJ1-6,TGCGCCAGCAGCCCCGGACAGGGATCGGGATCACCCCTCCACTTT,CASSPGQGSGSPLHF
-,TRBV2,-,TRBJ2-7,TGTGCCAGCAGTGAAGACAGGGCGTTATACGAGCAGTACTTC,CASSEDRALYEQYF
-,TRBV19,-,TRBJ2-3,TGTGCCAGTAGTATTTCCGATACGCAGTATTTT,CASSISDTQYF
-,TRBV7-2,-,TRBJ1-2,TGTGCCAGCAGCGCGGCCGGGAGGTCCTCCTATGGCTACACCTTC,CASSAAGRSSYGYTF
-,TRBV6-4,-,TRBJ2-3,TGTGCCAGCAGTCAAAGACCTGGGCTAGCAGAAAGCACAGATACGCAGTATTTT,CASSQRPGLAESTDTQYF
-,TRBV5-1,few,TRBJ2-1,TGCGCCAGCAGCCCTGAAGTAGCGGAATACAATGAGCAGTTCTTC,CASSPEVAEYNEQFF
-,TRBV13,few,TRBJ2-2,TGTGCCAGCAGATACCGGGACTGGAACACCGGGGAGCTGTTTTTT,CASRYRDWNTGELFF
-,TRBV7-6,many,TRBJ2-3,TGTGCCAGCAGCTTACCCTCCACGGGAGATACGCAGTATTTT,CASSLPSTGDTQYF
TRBD1,TRBV5-1,-,TRBJ1-1,TGCGCCAGCAGCCTCTGGGACAGCGAATCGGTAAACACTGAAGCTTTCTTT,CASSLWDSESVNTEAFF
TRBD1,TRBV6-5,-,TRBJ2-7,TGTGCCAGCATCGACAGGGGGCGAGGTTACGAGCAGTACTTC,CASIDRGRGYEQYF
-,TRBV28,few,TRBJ2-7,TGTGCCAGCTTTACACAACCGGAGGACGAGCAGTACTTC,CASFTQPEDEQYF
-,TRBV6-5,few,TRBJ1-4,TGTGCCAGCAGTTACGGCGGGGAAGGGAAACTGTTTTTT,CASSYGGEGKLFF
TRBD1,TRBV29-1,few,TRBJ2-5,TGCAGCGATATGTGGACAGGAGCCCAAGAGACCCAGTACTTC,CSDMWTGAQETQYF
TRBD2,TRBV7-2,many,TRBJ2-7,TGTGCCAGCAGCCCAGGACTAGCGGCAGGGGCGCAGTACTTC,CASSPGLAAGAQYF
-,TRBV18,-,TRBJ1-1,TGTGCCAGCTCACCTGGGACGGAGAACACTGAAGCTTTCTTT,CASSPGTENTEAFF
TRBD1,TRBV13,few,TRBJ2-7,TGTGCCAGCAGCCGATGGTCCTTTGACAGGGCTCGGTCCTACGAGCAGTACTTC,CASSRWSFDRARSYEQYF
-,TRBV30,-,TRBJ1-1,TGTGCCTGGAGTGTATTTCTCGCAGGAATAACTGAAGCTTTCTTT,CAWSVFLAGITEAFF
-,TRBV28,once,TRBJ1-4,TGTGCCAGCAGTCCAGACGGCCTAGAAAAACTGTTTTTT,CASSPDGLEKLFF
-,TRBV7-9,-,TRBJ1-4,TGTGCCAGCCGGGGCAGGGGAGATGAAAAACTGTTTTTT,CASRGRGDEKLFF
-,TRBV2,many,TRBJ2-4,TGTGCCAGCAGTGAAGGGCGCCTAGCCAAAAACATTCAGTACTTC,CASSEGRLAKNIQYF
-,TRBV5-1,-,TRBJ2-5,TGCGCCAGCAGCTTGGCCGGTAGCGAAGAAGAGACCCAGTACTTC,CASSLAGSEEETQYF
-,TRBV6-6,-,TRBJ2-1,TGTGCCAGCAGTTACTCGAGGGGGGCCAATGAGCAGTTCTTC,CASSYSRGANEQFF
TRBD1,TRBV6-6,-,TRBJ2-1,TGTGCCAGCAGTTACCAGGGGGTTTATGATGAGCAGTTCTTC,CASSYQGVYDEQFF
-,TRBV9,few,TRBJ2-3,TGTGCCAGCAGCGAGGCAGGGGGCACAGATACGCAGTATTTT,CASSEAGGTDTQYF
TRBD1,TRBV2,few,TRBJ2-7,TGTGCCAGCGGGACAGTTGGATCCTACGAGCAGTACTTC,CASGTVGSYEQYF
-,TRBV30,-,TRBJ1-2,TGTGCCTGGAGGGGCTCGGTAGTGGACCACCCGTATGGCTACACCTTC,CAWRGSVVDHPYGYTF
-,TRBV6-1,-,TRBJ2-3,TGTGCCAGCAGTGATGGCGGTTACACAGATACGCAGTATTTT,CASSDGGYTDTQYF
-,TRBV9,-,TRBJ2-1,TGTGCCAGTGGGGACTTACCCTCGGATGAGCAGTTCTTC,CASGDLPSDEQFF
-,TRBV7-2,few,TRBJ1-6,TGTGCCAGCAGCTGGCCGAATTCACCCCTCCACTTT,CASSWPNSPLHF
TRBD1,TRBV28,many,TRBJ2-7,TGTGCCAGCAGTTACCACGGACAGGGACTGTACTTC,CASSYHGQGLYF
-,TRBV27,-,TRBJ2-6,TGTGCCAGCGCCTCCTGGGGTGCTGGGGCCAACGTCCTGACTTTC,CASASWGAGANVLTF
-,TRBV29-1,many,TRBJ1-1,TGCAGCGTCGCACCCGGCTGGGGTATGAACACTGAAGCTTTCTTT,CSVAPGWGMNTEAFF
-,TRBV7-2,-,TRBJ2-1,TGTGCCAGCAGCTTTAATTCTATGGGGGGCGCGGTAAATGAGCAGTTCTTC,CASSFNSMGGAVNEQFF
-,TRBV7-9,few,TRBJ2-1,TGTGCCAGCAGCTTAATGTCGGAGTTAGGAGGGGTAAGGAATGAGCAGTTCTTC,CASSLMSELGGVRNEQFF
-,TRBV4-3,-,TRBJ1-4,TGCGCCAGCAGCCAACTCATAACAGGGACGACTAATGAAAAACTGTTTTTT,CASSQLITGTTNEKLFF
-,TRBV28,few,TRBJ1-4,TGTGCCAGCAGTTCTCCGAGGGGTTCGACTAATGAAAAACTGTTTTTT,CASSSPRGSTNEKLFF
-,TRBV7-2,-,TRBJ2-3,TGTGCCAGCAGCTTGCGGGATACGCAGTATTTT,CASSLRDTQYF
TRBD1,TRBV12-5,-,TRBJ2-3,TGTGCTAGTGGTGCCGGGACAGGGGGCGCATCGGATACGCAGTATTTT,CASGAGTGGASDTQYF
-,TRBV25-1,-,TRBJ2-3,TGTGCCAGCAGTGAATGGGGCAGGGCAAGGACAGATACGCAGTATTTT,CASSEWGRARTDTQYF
-,TRBV29-1,-,TRBJ1-5,TGCAGCGTTGGAGGGAGCGGAAATAGCAATCAGCCCCAGCATTTT,CSVGGSGNSNQPQHF
-,TRBV7-9,-,TRBJ1-1,TGTGCCAGCAGCGCCCAATTCGGGCTAGAAGCTTTCTTT,CASSAQFGLEAFF
TRBD1,TRBV30,few,TRBJ2-7,TGTGCCTGGACTACAGGGGCCGAGCAGTACTTC,CAWTTGAEQYF
-,TRBV30,-,TRBJ1-1,TGTGCCTGGAGTCATCAAAACACTGAAGCTTTCTTT,CAWSHQNTEAFF
-,TRBV2,few,TRBJ1-4,TGTGCCAGCAGTGCTGGGACCCGTAATGAAAAACTGTTTTTT,CASSAGTRNEKLFF